Given below is one T cell receptor beta chain in context. Germline CDR1 is SGHTA and CDR2 is FQGNSA. The CDR3 runs to 14 residues. The V segment lost 4 bases and the J segment 8 bases; nucleotides outside the gene matches: 5. Assay: immunoSEQ multiplex PCR; the TCRdb copy retains only in-frame clones and omits some. Among about 75,000 clones listed, roughly 90% were seen once. These data come from a study of T cell changes during pregnancy in multiple sclerosis. The material was peripheral blood, obtained in the first trimester of pregnancy. The V call is TRBV7-2, the J call TRBJ2-2, with 9 bases aligning to TRBD2. The receptor comes from a female donor in good health, enrolled as a control in a pregnancy study. The CDR3 nucleotides are TGTGCCAGCAGCTCTATAGCGGGAGTAGGGGAGCTGTTTTTT. It codes for CASSSIAGVGELFF. The full variable domain, with the rest looked up from reference TRBV7-2 and TRBJ2-2, is GAGVSQSPSNKVTEKGKDVELRCDPISGHTALYWYRQSLGQGLEFLIYFQGNSAPDKSGLPSDRFSAERTGGSVSTLTIQRTQQEDSAVYLCASSSIAGVGELFFGEGSRLTVL.